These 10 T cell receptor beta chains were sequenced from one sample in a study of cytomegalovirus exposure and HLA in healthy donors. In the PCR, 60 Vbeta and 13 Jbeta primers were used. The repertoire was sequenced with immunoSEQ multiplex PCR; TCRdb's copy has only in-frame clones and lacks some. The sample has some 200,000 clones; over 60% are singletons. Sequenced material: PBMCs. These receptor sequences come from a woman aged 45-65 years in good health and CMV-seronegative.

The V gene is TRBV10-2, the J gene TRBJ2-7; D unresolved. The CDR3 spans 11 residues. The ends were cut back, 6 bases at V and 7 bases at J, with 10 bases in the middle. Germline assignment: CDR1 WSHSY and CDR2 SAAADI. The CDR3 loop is CASSQAIEQYF. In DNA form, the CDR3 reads TGCGCCAGCAGCCAGGCGATTGAGCAGTACTTC.

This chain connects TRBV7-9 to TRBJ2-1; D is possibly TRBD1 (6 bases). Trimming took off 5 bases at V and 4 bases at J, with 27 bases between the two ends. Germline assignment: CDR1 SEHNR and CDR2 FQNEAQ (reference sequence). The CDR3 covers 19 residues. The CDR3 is CASSPTRPQGRGTYNEQFF. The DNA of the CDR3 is TGTGCCAGCAGCCCAACCCGGCCACAGGGTCGTGGAACGTACAATGAGCAGTTCTTC.

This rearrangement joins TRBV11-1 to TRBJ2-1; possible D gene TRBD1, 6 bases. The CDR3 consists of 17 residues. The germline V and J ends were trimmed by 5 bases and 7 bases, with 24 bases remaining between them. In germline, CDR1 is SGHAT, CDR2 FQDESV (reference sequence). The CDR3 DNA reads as TGTGCCAGCAGCCGCAAGGTGAGGACAGCGAAGGGTAATGAGCAGTTCTTC. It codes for CASSRKVRTAKGNEQFF. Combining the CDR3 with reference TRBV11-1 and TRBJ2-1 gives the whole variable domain EAEVAQSPRYKITEKSQAVAFWCDPISGHATLYWYRQILGQGPELLVQFQDESVVDDSQLPKDRFSAERLKGVDSTLKIQPAELGDSAMYLCASSRKVRTAKGNEQFFGPGTRLTVL.

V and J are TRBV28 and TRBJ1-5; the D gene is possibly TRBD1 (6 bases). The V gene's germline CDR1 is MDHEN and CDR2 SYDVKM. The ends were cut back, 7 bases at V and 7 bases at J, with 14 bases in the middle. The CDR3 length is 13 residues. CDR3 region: CASTSTGLQPQHF. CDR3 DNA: TGTGCCAGCACCTCGACAGGTTTGCAGCCCCAGCATTTT.

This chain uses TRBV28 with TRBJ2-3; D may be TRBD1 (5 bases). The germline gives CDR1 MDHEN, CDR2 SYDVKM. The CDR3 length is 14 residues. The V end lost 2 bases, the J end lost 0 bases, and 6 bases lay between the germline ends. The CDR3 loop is CASSLPGSTDTQYF. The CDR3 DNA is TGTGCCAGCAGTTTACCAGGGAGCACAGATACGCAGTATTTT.

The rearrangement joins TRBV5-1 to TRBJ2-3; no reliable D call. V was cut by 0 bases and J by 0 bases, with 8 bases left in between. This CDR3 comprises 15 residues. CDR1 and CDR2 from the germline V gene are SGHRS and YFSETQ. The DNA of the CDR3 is TGCGCCAGCAGCTTGGCAAGCACTAGCACAGATACGCAGTATTTT. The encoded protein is CASSLASTSTDTQYF.

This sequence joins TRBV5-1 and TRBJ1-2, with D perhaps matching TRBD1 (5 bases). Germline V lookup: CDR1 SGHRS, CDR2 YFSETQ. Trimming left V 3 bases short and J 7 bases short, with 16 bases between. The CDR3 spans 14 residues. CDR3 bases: TGCGCCAGCAGCTCAGTTTCCGGGCAGGGTGGCTACACCTTC. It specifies CASSSVSGQGGYTF. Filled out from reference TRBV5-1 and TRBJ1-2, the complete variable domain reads KAGVTQTPRYLIKTRGQQVTLSCSPISGHRSVSWYQQTPGQGLQFLFEYFSETQRNKGNFPGRFSGRQFSNSRSEMNVSTLELGDSALYLCASSSVSGQGGYTFGSGTRLTVV.

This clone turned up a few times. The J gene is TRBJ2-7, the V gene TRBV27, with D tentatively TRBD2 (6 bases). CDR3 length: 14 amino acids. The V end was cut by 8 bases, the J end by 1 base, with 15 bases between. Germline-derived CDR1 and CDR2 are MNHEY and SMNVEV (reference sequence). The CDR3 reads CASHPKGRSYEQYF. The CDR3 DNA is TGTGCCAGCCATCCAAAAGGGAGGTCCTACGAGCAGTACTTC.

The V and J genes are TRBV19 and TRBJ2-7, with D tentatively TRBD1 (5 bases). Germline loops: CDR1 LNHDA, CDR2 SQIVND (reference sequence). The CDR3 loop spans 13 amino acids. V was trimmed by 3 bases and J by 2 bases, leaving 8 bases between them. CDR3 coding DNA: TGTGCCAGTAGTATGAGACAGACCTACGAGCAGTACTTC. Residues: CASSMRQTYEQYF.

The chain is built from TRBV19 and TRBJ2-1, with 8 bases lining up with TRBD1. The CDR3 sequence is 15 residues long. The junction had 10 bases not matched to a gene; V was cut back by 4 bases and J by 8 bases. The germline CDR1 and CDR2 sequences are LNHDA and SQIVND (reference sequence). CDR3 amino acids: CASSTPGQATHEQFF. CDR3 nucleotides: TGTGCCAGTAGTACACCGGGACAGGCGACTCATGAGCAGTTCTTC.